The 24 T cell receptor beta chains presented below share a single source sample, sequenced in a study of cytomegalovirus exposure and HLA in healthy donors. Primers included in the PCR were 60 Vbeta and 13 Jbeta primers. Using immunoSEQ multiplex PCR, the repertoire was profiled, and TCRdb retains in-frame clones only, with some absent. This table holds around 110,000 clones, about two thirds found once. Sequenced sample: PBMCs. These receptors all come from a boy between 10 and 17 years old in good health and CMV-seronegative.

This chain connects TRBV11-3 to TRBJ2-1; weak D call: TRBD2 (5 bases). The CDR3 spans 16 residues. The germline V and J ends were trimmed by 5 bases and 0 bases, with 14 bases remaining between them. Germline CDR1 is SGHNT and CDR2 is YENEEA. The CDR3 spells CASSRLTMSSYNEQFF. The CDR3 nucleotides are TGTGCCAGCAGCCGTTTGACTATGAGCTCCTACAATGAGCAGTTCTTC.

The chain uses TRBV30 and TRBJ2-1, with TRBD2 identical over 12 bases. The V segment lost 2 bases and the J segment 8 bases; nucleotides outside the gene matches: 13. Germline CDR1 reads GTSNPN; CDR2 reads SVGIG (reference sequence). This CDR3 spans 17 amino acids. In DNA form, the CDR3 reads TGTGCCTGGAGTCGATCGAGGACTAGCGGGATGATGGATGAGCAGTTCTTC. Translated, it gives CAWSRSRTSGMMDEQFF.

This chain joins TRBV5-1 and TRBJ2-1; TRBD1 matches 9 bases. This CDR3 has 16 amino acids. V lost 0 bases and J lost 5; bases outside the gene matches: 6. Germline CDR1 reads SGHRS; CDR2 reads YFSETQ. The CDR3 reads CASSLVGTGSDNEQFF. The CDR3 coding sequence is TGCGCCAGCAGCTTGGTTGGGACAGGGAGTGACAATGAGCAGTTCTTC.

The chain couples TRBV18 to TRBJ1-1, with D possibly matching TRBD1 (5 bases). Germline V gene lookup returns CDR1 KGHSH and CDR2 LQKENI. CDR3 length: 14 residues. V was cut by 2 bases and J by 0 bases, with 7 bases left in between. This chain's CDR3 is CASSPDRVNTEAFF. CDR3 in DNA: TGTGCCAGCTCACCAGACAGAGTGAACACTGAAGCTTTCTTT.

The chain couples TRBV7-3 to TRBJ1-1, with a possible D match to TRBD1 (6 bases). Trimming left V 1 base short and J 6 bases short, with 18 bases between. Germline values: CDR1 SGHTA, CDR2 FQGTGA. This CDR3 spans 16 amino acids. The CDR3 region is CASSLNGGGEAPEAFF. For the CDR3, the DNA is TGTGCCAGCAGCTTAAACGGAGGGGGGGAGGCTCCTGAAGCTTTCTTT. Full variable domain (missing parts from reference TRBV7-3 and TRBJ1-1): GAGVSQTPSNKVTEKGKYVELRCDPISGHTALYWYRQSLGQGPEFLIYFQGTGAADDSGLPNDRFFAVRPEGSVSTLKIQRTERGDSAVYLCASSLNGGGEAPEAFFGQGTRLTVV.

This rearrangement joins TRBV29-1 to TRBJ1-1, with a weak D call TRBD1 (6 bases). Trimming stripped 6 bases from V and 8 bases from J, with 13 bases between. This CDR3 contains 11 residues. CDR1 is SQVTM, CDR2 ANQGSEA, per germline. The CDR3 spells CSVVGTSEAFF. CDR3 in DNA: TGCAGCGTGGTAGGGACATCCGAAGCTTTCTTT.

The chain employs TRBV6-1 and TRBJ1-2, with 9 bases that match TRBD1. The CDR3 contains 11 residues. In germline, CDR1 is MNHNS, CDR2 SASEGT. With V trimmed by 11 bases and J by 8 bases, 6 bases remained unmatched. The chain's CDR3 is CASTGGWGYTF. CDR3 nucleotide sequence: TGTGCCTCCACAGGGGGCTGGGGCTACACCTTC.

V gene TRBV28 combines with J gene TRBJ1-1; no firm D call. Germline-derived CDR1 and CDR2 are MDHEN and SYDVKM. The V end was cut by 1 base, the J end by 10 bases, with 4 bases between. This CDR3 has 10 residues. The CDR3 bases are TGTGCCAGCAGTTTATTTAGAGCTTTCTTT. Translated: CASSLFRAFF.

This chain uses TRBV28 with TRBJ2-7; TRBD1 might be the D (5 bases). Germline values: CDR1 MDHEN, CDR2 SYDVKM. The CDR3 is made up of 15 amino acids. V lost 7 bases and J 4 bases, leaving 20 bases between the germline ends. CDR3 nucleotide sequence: TGTGCCAGCAAGTCGGCGGACAAACCTAAGTACGAGCAGTACTTC. It is translated as CASKSADKPKYEQYF.

The rearrangement links TRBV7-9 to TRBJ1-1, with unresolved D. The CDR3 runs to 14 residues. Germline CDR1 reads SEHNR; CDR2 reads FQNEAQ (reference sequence). Trimming stripped 1 base from V and 8 bases from J, with 14 bases between. CDR3 sequence reads: CASSLESFGGEAFF. The CDR3 DNA is TGTGCCAGCAGCTTAGAGTCCTTTGGCGGGGAAGCTTTCTTT.

The CDR3 is CASTPWGGQPQHF. In DNA form, the CDR3 reads TGTGCCAGCACCCCTTGGGGCGGACAGCCCCAGCATTTT. The chain has TRBV7-8 and TRBJ1-5; a weak D match, TRBD1 (5 bases). The CDR3 sequence is 13 residues long. Germline V gene data show CDR1 as SGHVS and CDR2 as FQNEAQ. V lost 7 bases and J 7 bases, leaving 14 bases between the germline ends.

The chain carries TRBV5-1 and TRBJ2-5; D uncertain. Trimming shortened V by 0 bases and J by 5 bases, and 8 bases separated the two germline ends. The CDR3 has 13 residues. Germline CDR1 SGHRS, CDR2 YFSETQ. The CDR3, as DNA: TGCGCCAGCAGCTTGGCGAAAGAGGAGACCCAGTACTTC. It is translated as CASSLAKEETQYF.

This clone turned up a few times. The chain joins TRBV6-5 to TRBJ1-1, with D maybe TRBD1 (5 bases). Germline V lookup: CDR1 MNHEY, CDR2 SVGAGI. The V end lost 1 base, the J end lost 5 bases, and 8 bases lay between the germline ends. CDR3 size: 13 residues. CDR3 sequence reads: CASSYWGGTEAFF. In DNA form, the CDR3 reads TGTGCCAGCAGTTACTGGGGGGGGACTGAAGCTTTCTTT.

The rearrangement links TRBV6-6 to TRBJ2-3, with 9 bases identical to TRBD2. The CDR3 totals 14 residues. Per the germline V gene, CDR1 is MNHNY and CDR2 is SVGAGI (reference sequence). With V trimmed by 5 bases and J by 1 base, 1 base remained unmatched. Written as DNA, the CDR3 is TGTGCCAGCAGTCGCGGGGGGGGCACAGATACGCAGTATTTT. It codes for CASSRGGGTDTQYF.

This clone was seen only once. The J gene is TRBJ2-3, the V gene TRBV29-1; D not certain. The CDR3 extends over 15 amino acids. V gave up 0 bases and J gave up 0 bases, with 10 bases separating them. CDR1 and CDR2 from the germline V gene are SQVTM and ANQGSEA. CDR3 DNA: TGCAGCGTTGAAGATCACACAGTGAGCACAGATACGCAGTATTTT. It specifies CSVEDHTVSTDTQYF.

This clone has a handful of counts. The chain has TRBV2 and TRBJ1-1; D may be TRBD1 (5 bases). The CDR3 sequence is 13 residues long. CDR1 and CDR2 (germline): SNHLY, FYNNEI. V was trimmed by 11 bases and J by 4 bases, leaving 17 bases between them. CDR3 residues: CADSTVASTEAFF. CDR3 coding DNA: TGTGCCGACTCGACAGTAGCCAGCACTGAAGCTTTCTTT.

V usage is TRBV2 and J usage is TRBJ1-1; 7 positions match TRBD1. V lost 8 bases to trimming and J lost 0 bases; unmatched junction nucleotides: 9. CDR1 SNHLY and CDR2 FYNNEI come from the germline V gene. CDR3 size: 15 residues. The CDR3 DNA reads TGTGCCAGCCTCGTGGGGGGACAGATGAACACTGAAGCTTTCTTT. It yields the protein CASLVGGQMNTEAFF. Using reference TRBV2 and TRBJ1-1 for the parts outside the CDR3, the full variable domain is EPEVTQTPSHQVTQMGQEVILRCVPISNHLYFYWYRQILGQKVEFLVSFYNNEISEKSEIFDDQFSVERPDGSNFTLKIRSTKLEDSAMYFCASLVGGQMNTEAFFGQGTRLTVV.

CDR3 bases: TGTGCCAGTAGTAACAGGGGGGACTATGGCTACACCTTC. Its translation: CASSNRGDYGYTF. The rearrangement joins TRBV19 to TRBJ1-2; 8 bases agree with TRBD1. CDR1 LNHDA and CDR2 SQIVND come from the germline V gene (reference sequence). Trimming removed 4 bases from V and 3 bases from J; junction bases left unmatched: 1. CDR3 length equals 13 residues.

This chain links TRBV5-4 with TRBJ2-2; D unclear. Germline-derived CDR1 and CDR2 are SGHNT and YYREEE (reference sequence). The CDR3 is 12 amino acids. V lost 2 bases and J 8 bases, leaving 7 bases between the germline ends. CDR3 in DNA: TGTGCCAGCAGCTTTTCCGGTGGGGAGCTGTTTTTT. It is translated as CASSFSGGELFF.

The V gene is TRBV30, the J gene TRBJ1-2, with unresolved D. The germline CDR1 and CDR2 sequences are GTSNPN and SVGIG (reference sequence). This CDR3 has 14 amino acids. V lost 4 bases, J lost 2 bases, and 14 bases lay in between. The CDR3 region has the DNA TGTGCCTGGACCGAATCGACACGAAACTATGGCTACACCTTC. As protein: CAWTESTRNYGYTF.

This chain links TRBV30 with TRBJ1-1; D gene uncertain. Germline loops: CDR1 GTSNPN, CDR2 SVGIG (reference sequence). The CDR3 totals 13 residues. Trimming pared 0 bases from V and 1 base from J, leaving 6 bases between. The CDR3 nucleotides are TGTGCCTGGAGTGTAACTCCGAACACTGAAGCTTTCTTT. Translation: CAWSVTPNTEAFF.

The gene calls are TRBV7-9 and TRBJ2-3, with 11 bases fitting TRBD1. Germline CDR1 is SEHNR and CDR2 is FQNEAQ (reference sequence). The V segment lost 4 bases and the J segment 2 bases; nucleotides outside the gene matches: 5. The CDR3 is 16 amino acids. The CDR3 is CASSSGTGGTTDTQYF. The DNA for the CDR3 is TGTGCCAGCAGCTCCGGGACAGGGGGGACCACAGATACGCAGTATTTT.

This chain joins TRBV14 and TRBJ2-7; D unresolved. Germline V CDR1 and CDR2: SGHDN, FVKESK. V was trimmed by 4 bases and J by 1 base, leaving 11 bases between them. The length of the CDR3 is 14 residues. The CDR3 spells CASSLIAASYEQYF. The CDR3 DNA reads as TGTGCCAGCAGCCTCATAGCCGCTTCCTACGAGCAGTACTTC.

This clone was observed a handful of times. V usage is TRBV11-3 and J usage is TRBJ2-7, with TRBD2 as a possible D gene (5 bases). The CDR3 is 14 amino acids. The germline V and J ends were trimmed by 2 bases and 3 bases, with 11 bases remaining between them. The germline gives CDR1 SGHNT, CDR2 YENEEA. CDR3 in DNA: TGTGCCAGCAGCTTATTCCGGGGAAGCTACGAGCAGTACTTC. Protein product: CASSLFRGSYEQYF.